This T cell receptor beta chain was found in a study of shared clonotypes between healthy human individuals (dated by TCRdb to 2020 to 2022). Background on the whole study: A few men and a couple of women, aged 18 to 49 years, made up the cohort. For each donor, three plates each were used for CD4 naive and CD4 memory, two plates were used for CD8 naive, and one plate was used for CD8 memory. Blood TCR repertoires of several healthy adults were deeply sequenced to estimate repertoire size and the extent of clonotype sharing between individuals. To increase sequencing depth and limit assay-specific biases, TCR repertoire library preparation and sequencing were carried out by different laboratories using diverse techniques. Leukapheresis yielded between about 0.94 and 9.5 billion PBMCs per donor. Overall study results and their limits: Naive subsets generally had larger estimated clonotype richness than memory subsets. Incomplete sequencing was indicated by rarefaction of sorted-subset datasets, despite the large sequencing depth. When four donors were compared, the shared fraction of clonotypes was around 4.6% for naive CD4, 3.5% to 4% for naive CD8, 2% to 2.5% for memory CD4, and roughly 0.4% for memory CD8. Sampling was limited to blood, and TCR repertoires in tissue likely differ from TCR repertoires in blood. Compared with non-shared clonotypes, clonotypes shared by all four sorted-subset donors had higher generation probabilities. Pairwise subsampling led to the expectation that sequencing depth would affect the degree of clonotype sharing among donors. Because the study included only a small number of donors, the genetic and exposure-history diversity represented was limited.

From the cysteine through the phenylalanine, the CDR3 covers 17 amino acids. Of all the DNA, just the CDR3 is kept, 51 bases in frame from base 1. Reading the germline V gene gives CDR1 SGHTA and CDR2 FQGNSA. V sheds 1 base and J sheds 1 base, leaving 14 bases between their ends. With respect to this clone: Which antigen it targets is not known. One base away there is no much larger clone; base qualities are not given.

TCR CDR3 regions were amplified from genomic DNA by multiplex PCR using the deep immunoSEQ assay. Genomic DNA extracted from each cell subset was distributed evenly over all wells of several immunoSEQ 96-well plates, and each plate served as one replicate. For sorted subsets, each replicate PCR was loaded with roughly 0.2 ug genomic DNA, equivalent to about 33,000 T cell genomes. Purified libraries were measured with a Qubit 3.0 fluorometer, size-checked on a Bioanalyzer 2100, and measured again with the KAPA Library Quantification kit. A separate single-read 150-cycle Illumina NextSeq 550 flow cell was used to sequence each immunoSEQ 96-well plate. As for the original processing: The immunoSEQ output contained only junctional sequences without quality scores, so filtering could not match that applied to full-length reads. Sequences were annotated with PyIR, a Python wrapper for IgBLAST v1.9, using IMGT germline references to assign V/J genes and CDR3. Reads were filtered out if the reads had weak V/J assignments (E-value above 1e-6), no CDR3, stop codons, out-of-frame junctions, or ambiguous translated residues. V3J clonotypes were defined as sequences sharing the same inferred V gene, J gene, and CDR3 amino acid sequence. The percentage overlap between two repertoires was calculated by dividing the number of shared unique clonotypes by the size of the smaller repertoire. Richness of each repertoire was evaluated using RTK rarefaction, the Chao1 estimator, and Recon v2.1 estimates of unobserved clonotypes. Generation probabilities for all TCRbeta clonotypes obtained by the gDNA method from a handful of donors were computed using OLGA. TCRdb re-hosts the immuneACCESS table, in-frame sequences only. Its copies lack some clones; in the studies checked, an unresolved V gene accounts for under half of them, and the cause for the rest is not known. V and J calls and clone size are copied from that table; D and trimming were computed from the DNA. The sample yields over a million clones; approximately 80% were counted once. Of the sample, around 0.6% falls within the top ten clones.

Healthy HIV-negative adults with no recently reported acute infections or vaccinations were included as donors. Every donor was a Caucasian adult living in Nashville, Tennessee, USA. Magnetic negative selection was used to enrich CD4+ T cells, after which naive cells were positively selected on CD45RA and the negative fraction became the memory subset. After blood collection by leukapheresis, PBMCs were isolated using Ficoll-Histopaque density gradient centrifugation and then cryopreserved in the vapor phase of liquid nitrogen. Purity and quantity of every magnetically sorted T cell population were checked by analytical flow cytometry. From each sorted fraction, genomic DNA was isolated and quantified by UV absorbance on a Nanodrop 2000c.

The rearranged segments are TRBV7-2 and TRBJ2-4; the D gene is perhaps TRBD2, on 5 matching bases. The sample was memory CD4+ T cells from PBMCs. This specimen's cell subset or site label, interpreted: CD45RA-negative fraction. This receptor was taken from a man between 18 and 35 years old in good health. Some clones in this sample may be carry-over from other donors' samples. The CDR3 here reads CASSLVAGGGAKNIQYF. The DNA reads as follows: TGTGCCAGCAGCTTAGTCGCTGGCGGCGGGGCCAAAAACATTCAGTACTTC.